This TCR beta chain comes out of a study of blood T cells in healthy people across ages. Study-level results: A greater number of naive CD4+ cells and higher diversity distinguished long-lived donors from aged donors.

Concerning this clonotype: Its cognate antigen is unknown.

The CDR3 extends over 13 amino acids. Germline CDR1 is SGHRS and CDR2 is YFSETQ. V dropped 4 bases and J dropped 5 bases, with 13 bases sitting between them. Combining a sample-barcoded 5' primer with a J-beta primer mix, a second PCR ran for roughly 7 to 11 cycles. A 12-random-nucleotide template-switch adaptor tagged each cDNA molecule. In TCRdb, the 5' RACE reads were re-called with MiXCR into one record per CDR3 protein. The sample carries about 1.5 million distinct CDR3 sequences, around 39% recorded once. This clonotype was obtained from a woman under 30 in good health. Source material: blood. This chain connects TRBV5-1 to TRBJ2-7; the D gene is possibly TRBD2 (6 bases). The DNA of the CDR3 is TGCGCCAGCAGCGGAGGGCAGGGCCACGAGCAGTACTTC. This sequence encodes CASSGGQGHEQYF.